The clone carrying this TCR beta chain was observed a few times. The antigen is undetermined. Primers for the PCR totalled 60 Vbeta and 13 Jbeta. Original processing notes: Per a later analysis, the number of unique TCR beta chains was roughly 83 million, of which about 11 million were shared. Assay: immunoSEQ multiplex PCR; the TCRdb copy retains only in-frame clones and omits some. Clone size and the V and J calls come from that table; the DNA yielded D and trimming. Among roughly 170,000 clones, more than 70% were seen once, and the ten largest hold less than 1.6%. This sample was included in a study of cytomegalovirus exposure and HLA in healthy donors. Study in general: When 398 donors were genotyped, approximately 81% of them were found to fall in the Caucasian-associated ancestry cluster. Study results and limitations: HLA alleles were associated with roughly 17,000 TCR beta sequences in a later analysis at 0.05 false discovery rate. In a later analysis, several top co-occurrence clusters appeared linked to parvovirus B19, influenza, CMV and Epstein-Barr virus.

This CDR3 has 16 amino acids. CDR1 MNHNY and CDR2 SVGAGI come from the germline V gene (reference sequence). V gave up 0 bases and J gave up 0 bases, with 12 bases separating them. Sequencing input: PBMCs. The J gene is TRBJ2-7, the V gene TRBV6-6; a possible D gene is TRBD2 (5 bases). This TCR was recovered from a girl between 10 and 17 years old in good health and CMV-seronegative. CDR3 sequence (DNA): TGTGCCAGCAGTTACTCGGCTAGCCAAAGCTCCTACGAGCAGTACTTC. Translation: CASSYSASQSSYEQYF.